This is a list of T cell receptor beta chains from one sample in a study of cytomegalovirus exposure and HLA in healthy donors. Here immunoSEQ multiplex PCR was the method, and the copy in TCRdb shows in-frame clones only, minus some. The sample has fewer than 35,000 clones, around nine tenths seen once. The source material was PBMCs. The source of these receptors is a boy under 18 in good health and CMV-seronegative. Both conserved end residues are part of each CDR3. The order of the fields is V gene, J gene, CDR3 protein.

V: TRBV7-8
J: NA
CDR3: CASSLDRDEQYF

V: TRBV7-9
J: TRBJ2-7
CDR3: CASSPRGQVVVYEQYF

V: TRBV2
J: TRBJ1-4
CDR3: CASSDSGDRVDHEKLFF

V: TRBV5-4
J: TRBJ2-7
CDR3: CASSLASGDYEQYF

V: TRBV19
J: TRBJ2-3
CDR3: CASGGILAGAGDTQYF

V: TRBV29-1
J: TRBJ2-7
CDR3: CSVAVEHEQYF

V: TRBV7-2
J: TRBJ2-1
CDR3: CASSRSRLAGYNEQFF

V: TRBV9
J: TRBJ2-5
CDR3: CASSALSGKGETQYF

V: TRBV9
J: TRBJ1-2
CDR3: CASSAPPVNYGYTF

V: TRBV20-1
J: TRBJ1-4
CDR3: CSAPGEEKLFF

V: TRBV7-2
J: TRBJ2-1
CDR3: CASSVTGKRLF